A selection of T cell receptor beta chains follows, all from one sample in a study of T cell changes during pregnancy in multiple sclerosis. Measured with immunoSEQ multiplex PCR; TCRdb has only the in-frame clones, and not every one. This table has approximately 99,000 clones, about 93% appearing once. The sequences come from peripheral blood, collected after pregnancy. These receptors were collected from a female donor with multiple sclerosis, enrolled in a pregnancy study. Each CDR3 is given with its conserved first and last residue. Each record gives: J gene, clone size, V gene, D gene, CDR3 DNA, CDR3 protein. D genes are given only for firm matches. Rows give clone size only sometimes, using once, few, many, or a class for an expanded clone.

J: TRBJ1-2
size: NA
V: TRBV28
D: NA
DNA: TGTGCCAGCCTCTTTGGGCAGAAGGGCTACACCTTC
CDR3: CASLFGQKGYTF

J: TRBJ2-3
size: NA
V: TRBV7-9
D: TRBD2
DNA: TGTGCCAGCAGCCAACGGCGAGCGGGAGGCACAGATACGCAGTATTTT
CDR3: CASSQRRAGGTDTQYF

J: TRBJ1-2
size: NA
V: TRBV9
D: NA
DNA: TGTGCCAGCAGGGACGCGACAGAATATGGCTACACCTTC
CDR3: CASRDATEYGYTF

J: TRBJ2-1
size: NA
V: TRBV19
D: NA
DNA: TGTGCCAGTAGTGGCAAGTGGAGCGGTTCCTACAATGAGCAGTTCTTC
CDR3: CASSGKWSGSYNEQFF

J: TRBJ2-7
size: NA
V: TRBV5-4
D: NA
DNA: TGTGCCAGCAGCTTGTTGGCGGTATCCTCCTACGAGCAGTACTTC
CDR3: CASSLLAVSSYEQYF

J: TRBJ2-2
size: NA
V: TRBV5-5
D: NA
DNA: TGTGCCAGCAGCTTGGCCTTGGGACAATTCACCGGGGAGCTGTTTTTT
CDR3: CASSLALGQFTGELFF

J: TRBJ1-4
size: NA
V: TRBV12-2
D: NA
DNA: TGTGCAAGTCGCCCATCGACAGGGGCGGAAAAACTGTTTTTT
CDR3: CASRPSTGAEKLFF

J: TRBJ2-7
size: NA
V: TRBV29-1
D: TRBD2
DNA: TGCAGCGTTGTAAGCGCACCGGGACTAGGCTCCTACGAGCAGTACTTC
CDR3: CSVVSAPGLGSYEQYF

J: TRBJ1-1
size: once
V: TRBV6-1
D: NA
DNA: TGTGCCAGCAGCGAGAGAGGGAACACTGAAGCTTTCTTT
CDR3: CASSERGNTEAFF

J: TRBJ2-1
size: NA
V: TRBV14
D: NA
DNA: TGTGCCAGCAGCCAAGGGTGGTCGCGGTTCTTC
CDR3: CASSQGWSRFF

J: TRBJ2-7
size: NA
V: TRBV7-8
D: TRBD2
DNA: TGTGCCAGCAGCTTAGGGGGTAGCGGGAGGGCCGGCTACTACGAGCAGTACTTC
CDR3: CASSLGGSGRAGYYEQYF

J: TRBJ2-2
size: NA
V: TRBV19
D: TRBD1
DNA: TGTGCCAGTAGTTCGAGAGGAGGTCGAGGGGGCGGTAACACCGGGGAGCTGTTTTTT
CDR3: CASSSRGGRGGGNTGELFF

J: TRBJ1-1
size: NA
V: TRBV11-2
D: NA
DNA: TGTGCCAGCAGCCCAACAACGGGACTTGGGCGTATCACTGAAGCTTTCTTT
CDR3: CASSPTTGLGRITEAFF

J: TRBJ1-5
size: NA
V: TRBV6-4
D: TRBD1
DNA: TGTGCCAGCAGTGACTCAGAGGACAGGGGGCTCTTGGGCAATCAGCCCCAGCATTTT
CDR3: CASSDSEDRGLLGNQPQHF

J: TRBJ2-2
size: NA
V: TRBV7-2
D: NA
DNA: TGTGCCAGCAGCTTACTCGCCGGGGAGCTGTTTTTT
CDR3: CASSLLAGELFF

J: TRBJ2-5
size: NA
V: TRBV7-2
D: NA
DNA: TGTGCCAGCAGCTTAAATCTGGAGGCGACCCAGTACTTC
CDR3: CASSLNLEATQYF

J: TRBJ2-5
size: NA
V: TRBV7-2
D: TRBD2
DNA: TGTGCCAGCAGCACCCAGACTAGCGGGAGGGCGGAGACCCAGTACTTC
CDR3: CASSTQTSGRAETQYF

J: TRBJ2-7
size: NA
V: TRBV19
D: TRBD1
DNA: TGTGCCAGTAGTACCGGGGACAGGGGAAGATACGAGCAGTACTTC
CDR3: CASSTGDRGRYEQYF

J: TRBJ1-5
size: NA
V: TRBV28
D: NA
DNA: TGTGCCAGCAGTTTTGGTCGACAAAACAATCAGCCCCAGCATTTT
CDR3: CASSFGRQNNQPQHF

J: TRBJ2-3
size: NA
V: TRBV5-1
D: TRBD1
DNA: TGCGCCAGCAGCTTAGGACAGGGGGCTTGGACAGATACGCAGTATTTT
CDR3: CASSLGQGAWTDTQYF